These 6 T cell receptor beta chains were sequenced from one sample in a study of blood T cell repertoires in COVID-19. Sequencing used immunoSEQ multiplex PCR; TCRdb keeps in-frame clones, though not all of them. The sample lists over 50,000 clones, about 85% occurring once. Material: peripheral blood. The origin of the receptors is a human donor in a cohort sampled during active COVID-19.

The CDR3: CASSLAGTGGPNTGELFF. The CDR3 DNA sequence: TGTGCCAGCTCACTAGCCGGGACAGGGGGCCCAAACACCGGGGAGCTGTTTTTT. V and J are TRBV18 and TRBJ2-2, with 12 bases lining up with TRBD1. V lost 4 bases, J lost 2 bases, and 8 bases stayed unmatched. The V gene's germline CDR1 is KGHSH and CDR2 LQKENI. This CDR3 spans 18 amino acids.

This clone was observed once. The CDR3 reads CASSIVRQVNEQFF. The CDR3, as DNA: TGTGCCAGCAGTATCGTCAGACAGGTCAATGAGCAGTTCTTC. The V gene is TRBV28, the J gene TRBJ2-1; a weak D match, TRBD1 (6 bases). This CDR3 has 14 residues. Germline V lookup: CDR1 MDHEN, CDR2 SYDVKM. V gave up 5 bases and J gave up 6 bases, with 14 bases separating them.

This clone was picked up a small number of times. The genes are TRBV30 and TRBJ2-7; D not certain. The germline V gene has CDR1 GTSNPN and CDR2 SVGIG (reference sequence). The CDR3 runs 16 residues. Trimming took 2 bases from V and 0 from J, leaving 17 bases between them. The CDR3 region has the DNA TGTGCCTGGAGTAAAAAACCGGGTTTCAGCTCCTACGAGCAGTACTTC. This gives the protein CAWSKKPGFSSYEQYF.

The rearrangement uses TRBV18 and TRBJ2-7; 10 bases align to TRBD1. Germline V CDR1 and CDR2: KGHSH, LQKENI. V trimming: 6 bases; J trimming: 2 bases; junction bases outside the gene matches: 4. The length of the CDR3 is 14 residues. Here the CDR3 reads CASSRDRGPYEQYF. The CDR3 nucleotides are TGTGCCAGCTCTAGGGACAGGGGCCCCTACGAGCAGTACTTC.

The chain couples TRBV28 to TRBJ1-2, with D possibly TRBD1 on 5 matching bases. Germline V lookup: CDR1 MDHEN, CDR2 SYDVKM. The length of the CDR3 is 12 residues. Trimming removed 2 bases at V and 7 bases at J, with 8 bases between. CDR3: CASSLPRVGYTF. As DNA, the CDR3 is TGTGCCAGCAGTTTACCCAGGGTTGGCTACACCTTC.

This chain links TRBV7-9 with TRBJ2-2; the match to TRBD1 covers 9 bases. Germline CDR1 reads SEHNR; CDR2 reads FQNEAQ (reference sequence). This CDR3 spans 14 amino acids. After removal of 8 bases from V and 4 bases from J, the junction contained 5 bases not matched to a gene. The CDR3 sequence: CASRGQGGTGELFF. CDR3 DNA: TGTGCCAGCCGGGGACAGGGAGGCACCGGGGAGCTGTTTTTT.